This T cell receptor (beta chain) is drawn from a study of blood T cell repertoires in COVID-19. Measured with immunoSEQ multiplex PCR; TCRdb has only the in-frame clones, and not every one. The sample records 150,000 or so clones, over 75% being singletons. Sequencing was done on a sample of PBMCs or T cells enriched from blood (not recorded which). The sequence derives from a woman between 45 and 65 years old who had recovered from COVID-19.

CDR3 DNA sequence: TGTGCCAGCAGCAGCGGGTATGATCTAAACAATGAGCAGTTCTTC. Its protein product is CASSSGYDLNNEQFF. The chain carries TRBV5-6 and TRBJ2-1, with D maybe TRBD2 (6 bases). Germline V gene lookup returns CDR1 SGHDT and CDR2 YYEEEE. V shed 4 bases and J shed 5 bases, with 16 bases lying between them. The CDR3 is made up of 15 amino acids.